A selection of T cell receptor beta chains follows, all from one sample in a study of shared clonotypes between healthy human individuals. Clones were read by immunoSEQ multiplex PCR, and TCRdb kept only the in-frame ones, dropping some. There are 1.4 million to 1.5 million clones in the sample; approximately 96% occur only once, and 0.95% to 1.5% lies in the top ten. The sample consisted of naive CD4+ T cells sorted from blood. These receptors all come from a man aged 25 to 40 in good health. Each CDR3 is given with its conserved first and last residue. Each record gives: D gene, J gene, V gene, clone size, CDR3 protein, CDR3 DNA. The D gene is left open where the match is weak. Size is stated for part of the rows, as once, few or many counts, or as a class when the clone is expanded.

>NA|TRBJ2-7|TRBV6-1|NA
CASRRDNLSYEQYF
TGTGCCAGCAGGAGGGACAACCTCTCCTACGAGCAGTACTTC
>NA|TRBJ1-2|TRBV6-1|NA
CASSVRDGYGYTF
TGTGCCAGCAGCGTGCGCGATGGCTATGGCTACACCTTC
>TRBD2|TRBJ2-2|TRBV5-1|NA
CASSVRTRTNTGELFF
TGCGCCAGCAGCGTTCGGACTAGGACGAACACCGGGGAGCTGTTTTTT
>NA|TRBJ2-7|TRBV27|NA
CASSLTEHSYEQYF
TGTGCCAGCAGTTTGACAGAACATAGCTACGAGCAGTACTTC
>TRBD1|TRBJ2-7|TRBV7-2|once
CASSSFETGDYEQYF
TGTGCCAGCAGCTCCTTCGAGACAGGGGACTACGAGCAGTACTTC
>NA|TRBJ2-3|TRBV5-1|NA
CASSLPRGGPTDTQYF
TGCGCCAGCAGCTTGCCCCGGGGCGGGCCTACAGATACGCAGTATTTT
>NA|TRBJ1-1|TRBV6-5|NA
CASSSNTEAFF
TGTGCCAGCAGTTCTAACACTGAAGCTTTCTTT
>TRBD2|TRBJ2-3|TRBV10-2|NA
CASCSWTSGSYTDTQYF
TGCGCCAGCTGTTCTTGGACTAGCGGGAGTTATACAGATACGCAGTATTTT
>NA|TRBJ2-7|TRBV28|NA
CASGRSPYEQYF
TGTGCCAGCGGCCGGTCTCCCTACGAGCAGTACTTC
>TRBD2|TRBJ2-1|TRBV18|NA
CASSPPPLAASYNEQFF
TGTGCCAGCTCACCACCTCCACTAGCGGCGTCCTACAATGAGCAGTTCTTC
>TRBD1|TRBJ1-4|TRBV25-1|NA
CASSDWTGATNEKLFF
TGTGCCAGCAGTGATTGGACAGGGGCAACTAATGAAAAACTGTTTTTT
>NA|TRBJ1-5|TRBV2|NA
CASSEQAGSNQPQHF
TGTGCCAGCAGCGAACAGGCAGGGAGCAATCAGCCCCAGCATTTT
>NA|TRBJ1-5|TRBV6-5|NA
CASSYSTDNQPQHF
TGTGCCAGCAGTTACTCGACAGACAATCAGCCCCAGCATTTT
>NA|TRBJ2-1|TRBV5-4|NA
CASSHQDRYNEQFF
TGTGCCAGCAGCCACCAGGACCGCTACAATGAGCAGTTCTTC
>TRBD2|TRBJ2-7|TRBV9|NA
CASSAVGASGGHYEQYF
TGTGCCAGCAGCGCTGTAGGTGCGAGCGGGGGTCACTACGAGCAGTACTTC
>NA|TRBJ2-7|TRBV28|NA
CASSPGTPTSYEQYF
TGTGCCAGCAGTCCAGGGACACCGACAAGCTACGAGCAGTACTTC
>NA|TRBJ2-1|TRBV15|NA
CATSRDRGPIGEQFF
TGTGCCACCAGCAGAGATAGAGGGCCAATAGGGGAGCAGTTCTTC
>NA|TRBJ2-1|TRBV6-5|NA
CASSYRHLIPNEQFF
TGTGCCAGCAGTTACCGTCACCTCATTCCCAATGAGCAGTTCTTC
>NA|TRBJ1-2|TRBV20-1|NA
CSARGYYGYTF
TGCAGTGCTAGGGGTTACTATGGCTACACCTTC
>TRBD2|TRBJ2-7|TRBV7-2|NA
CASSLRTSGVGEQYF
TGTGCCAGCAGCCTTCGGACTAGCGGGGTGGGCGAGCAGTACTTC
>NA|TRBJ2-6|TRBV29-1|NA
CSVEGGISGANVLTF
TGCAGCGTTGAGGGTGGTATCTCTGGGGCCAACGTCCTGACTTTC
>NA|TRBJ1-4|TRBV19|once
CASTMGGEAFEKLFF
TGTGCCAGTACGATGGGGGGGGAAGCGTTTGAAAAACTGTTTTTT
>TRBD1|TRBJ2-4|TRBV7-4|NA
CASSLGNRGLNIQYF
TGTGCCAGCAGCTTAGGGAACAGGGGTCTTAACATTCAGTACTTC
>NA|TRBJ1-1|TRBV27|NA
CASSPIRGGGTEAFF
TGTGCCAGCAGCCCCATTCGGGGCGGGGGCACTGAAGCTTTCTTT
>NA|TRBJ1-3|TRBV9|NA
CASSALGSPRTGNTIYF
TGTGCCAGCAGCGCCCTAGGCAGTCCCCGGACTGGAAACACCATATATTTT
>NA|TRBJ2-7|TRBV6-5|NA
CASSYSGTSYEQYF
TGTGCCAGCAGTTACTCTGGCACGTCCTACGAGCAGTACTTC